A selection of T cell receptor beta chains follows, all from one sample in a study of shared T cell receptors in the human thymus. Using immunoSEQ multiplex PCR, the repertoire was profiled, and TCRdb retains in-frame clones only, with some absent. This table holds approximately 660,000 clones, around nine tenths found once. These data were also reused for a study on human thymus T cells.

The sample consisted of thymocytes. The receptors stem from a boy under two years old with a congenital heart defect. CDR3s include the opening cysteine and the closing phenylalanine or tryptophan. D genes are given only for firm matches. Size tells how often a clone was seen (once, few, many) or the class of an expanded clone, and some rows leave it out.

15	TRBD1	TRBJ1-1	TRBV27	once	TGTGCCAGCAGGGACAGGGTAGGGATGAACACTGAAGCTTTCTTT	CASRDRVGMNTEAFF
16	-	TRBJ2-2	TRBV2	-	TGTGCCAGCGGAGACGACCCAAGGCTGTACACCGGGGAGCTGTTTTTT	CASGDDPRLYTGELFF
18	TRBD1	TRBJ2-1	TRBV18	-	TGTGCCAGCTCACCAAAAGCAACAGGGGGCAGTTCCTACAATGAGCAGTTCTTC	CASSPKATGGSSYNEQFF
14	TRBD1	TRBJ1-3	TRBV19	-	TGTGCCAGCGAAAGACAGGGGGCCCGGGACACCATATATTTT	CASERQGARDTIYF
17	-	TRBJ2-1	TRBV7-9	-	TGTGCCAGCAGCCGACACCTAGGAAGGGGGAGTGGCGATGAGCAGTTCTTC	CASSRHLGRGSGDEQFF
16	TRBD1	TRBJ1-1	TRBV28	-	TGTGCCAGCATCATGCAGGGACAGCCTACGACCACTGAAGCTTTCTTT	CASIMQGQPTTTEAFF
14	-	TRBJ2-2	TRBV27	-	TGTGCCAGCAGGGTTCTAGGGGAGGCCGGGGAGCTGTTTTTT	CASRVLGEAGELFF
15	TRBD2	TRBJ2-7	TRBV6-5	few	TGTGCCAGCAGACAACTAGCGGGAGTATCCTACGAGCAGTACTTC	CASRQLAGVSYEQYF
14	TRBD1	TRBJ1-3	TRBV2	-	TGTGCCAGCAAGGGACAGGACTCTGGAAACACCATATATTTT	CASKGQDSGNTIYF
14	TRBD1	TRBJ2-2	TRBV10-3	-	TGTGCCATCAGGGGACAGGGTGTCCCCGGGGAGCTGTTTTTT	CAIRGQGVPGELFF
17	TRBD1	TRBJ2-3	TRBV27	-	TGTGCCAGCATGCCGCGGGACAGGGTTTATAGCACAGATACGCAGTATTTT	CASMPRDRVYSTDTQYF
15	-	TRBJ2-7	TRBV28	-	TGTGCCAGCGCGACCCGGACAGAGACTCTTTACGAGCAGTACTTC	CASATRTETLYEQYF
18	TRBD2	TRBJ2-4	TRBV2	-	TGTGCCAGCAGTGAAAGGTTGCGGGAGAGGGAAGCCAAAAACATTCAGTACTTC	CASSERLREREAKNIQYF
16	-	TRBJ2-1	TRBV19	-	TGTGCCAGTAGTATTCAATCCGGGGGCTCCTACAATGAGCAGTTCTTC	CASSIQSGGSYNEQFF
17	-	TRBJ1-4	TRBV4-1	-	TGCGCCAGCAGCCAAGTACCGCGGGGCAGAACTAATGAAAAACTGTTTTTT	CASSQVPRGRTNEKLFF
11	-	TRBJ2-7	TRBV7-2	once	TGTGCCAGCAGCTTGAGCAGGGAGCAGTACTTC	CASSLSREQYF
14	-	TRBJ1-4	TRBV11-2	-	TGTGCCAGCAGCTTCGGCAGGGTTGGTGAAAAACTGTTTTTT	CASSFGRVGEKLFF
13	-	TRBJ2-2	TRBV2	once	TGTGCCAGCAGGGGGGAGGTCACCGGGGAGCTGTTTTTT	CASRGEVTGELFF
12	-	TRBJ2-7	TRBV5-5	-	TGTGCCAGCAGCTTGGTGAGTTACGAGCAGTACTTC	CASSLVSYEQYF
14	-	TRBJ1-1	TRBV12-5	-	TGTGCTAGTGGTTTGGGAACAGGGAACACTGAAGCTTTCTTT	CASGLGTGNTEAFF
15	-	TRBJ2-2	TRBV30	once	TGTGCCTGGTATGATGAAACAGGACCTGCGGGGGAGCTGTTTTTT	CAWYDETGPAGELFF
15	-	TRBJ2-1	TRBV5-1	-	TGCGCCAGCGGCCTAGGCCAGCGGTTATACAATGAGCAGTTCTTC	CASGLGQRLYNEQFF
14	-	TRBJ2-7	TRBV30	-	TGTGCCGGAACTAAGGGACTCCCCACAGGCGAGCAGTACTTC	CAGTKGLPTGEQYF
16	TRBD1	TRBJ1-1	TRBV6-1	-	TGTGCCAGCAGTGAAGGGACAGGCCCGAGGAGCACTGAAGCTTTCTTT	CASSEGTGPRSTEAFF
17	TRBD2	TRBJ2-3	TRBV28	-	TGTGCCAGCAGTACCACCGGGACTAGCGACTACACAGATACGCAGTATTTT	CASSTTGTSDYTDTQYF
16	-	TRBJ1-2	TRBV19	-	TGTGCCAGTAGTAAACCCGCCCGCGTACCAAACTATGGCTACACCTTC	CASSKPARVPNYGYTF
15	TRBD2	TRBJ2-1	TRBV28	-	TGTGCCAGCAGTTCGACTAGCGGGGTTTACAATGAGCAGTTCTTC	CASSSTSGVYNEQFF
15	TRBD2	TRBJ2-1	TRBV29-1	-	TGCAGCGCAAGCAGCCTAGCGGGAGGGCCACGTGAGCAGTTCTTC	CSASSLAGGPREQFF
14	TRBD1	TRBJ2-3	TRBV2	-	TGTGCCAGCTGCCGGGACAGCGCCACAGATACGCAGTATTTT	CASCRDSATDTQYF
16	-	TRBJ2-7	TRBV11-2	-	TGTGCCAGCAGCTTAGACGGTCTAGCGCAAATCTACGAGCAGTACTTC	CASSLDGLAQIYEQYF
16	-	TRBJ2-2	TRBV4-3	-	TGCGCCAGCAGCCAAAGGAGTTCGGGGAACACCGGGGAGCTGTTTTTT	CASSQRSSGNTGELFF
18	-	TRBJ2-6	TRBV4-3	few	TGCGCCAGCAGCCAAGCCAGGGCCTCCCCCTCTGGGGCCAACGTCCTGACTTTC	CASSQARASPSGANVLTF
15	-	TRBJ1-4	TRBV5-6	-	TGTGCCAGCAGTCCCGGTGGTGCAACTAATGAAAAACTGTTTTTT	CASSPGGATNEKLFF
18	TRBD1	TRBJ2-2	TRBV10-3	-	TGTGCCATCAGACTCCGGGACAGGGACACCCCGAACACCGGGGAGCTGTTTTTT	CAIRLRDRDTPNTGELFF
16	TRBD1	TRBJ1-5	TRBV19	once	TGTGCCAGTAGTATCCCGGACAGGGCGAGCAATCAGCCCCAGCATTTT	CASSIPDRASNQPQHF
18	TRBD2	TRBJ2-7	TRBV18	-	TGTGCCAGCTCACCAAATCTACTAATACGGGAGGAAGGGTACGAGCAGTACTTC	CASSPNLLIREEGYEQYF
12	-	TRBJ1-2	TRBV6-6	few	TGTGCCAGTCGGAGGGAAGACTATGGCTACACCTTC	CASRREDYGYTF
19	-	TRBJ2-1	TRBV27	few	TGTGCCAGCAGCTTCCCCCACCCCCGGGGGTCGCGGGATGTACATGAGCAGTTCTTC	CASSFPHPRGSRDVHEQFF
16	TRBD2	TRBJ2-7	TRBV29-1	-	TGCAGCGAGTGCGGGGGACTAGCGGGAGTTACCTACGAGCAGTACTTC	CSECGGLAGVTYEQYF
15	TRBD2	TRBJ2-2	TRBV7-9	-	TGTGCCAGCAGGCCCGAGGGACTAGGGACCGGGGAGCTGTTTTTT	CASRPEGLGTGELFF
17	-	TRBJ2-2	TRBV5-1	once	TGCGCCAGCAGCTCGAGCTTAGCGGACTCGAACACCGGGGAGCTGTTTTTT	CASSSSLADSNTGELFF
14	TRBD2	TRBJ2-7	TRBV15	-	TGTGCCACCAGCAACGGGAGGAGCTCCTACGAGCAGTACTTC	CATSNGRSSYEQYF
13	TRBD2	TRBJ2-5	TRBV29-1	-	TGCAGCGTCGTAGCGGGAGGACAAGAGACCCAGTACTTC	CSVVAGGQETQYF
13	-	TRBJ2-1	TRBV5-5	-	TGTGCCAGCAGCTCCGGTATCTACAATGAGCAGTTCTTC	CASSSGIYNEQFF
16	TRBD2	TRBJ2-7	TRBV6-1	-	TGTGCCAGCAGTGATGCCGGGACTAGCGGTACCTACGAGCAGTACTTC	CASSDAGTSGTYEQYF
14	-	TRBJ1-1	TRBV5-1	-	TGCGCCAGCAGTCCCTCAGGGGTCGAGACTGAAGCTTTCTTT	CASSPSGVETEAFF
16	TRBD2	TRBJ2-3	TRBV2	-	TGTGCCAGCAGTGGAGAGACTAGCGACCGCACAGATACGCAGTATTTT	CASSGETSDRTDTQYF
16	TRBD2	TRBJ2-1	TRBV4-3	-	TGCGCCAGCAGCCGCCGACTAGCGGGAGTTTATAATGAGCAGTTCTTC	CASSRRLAGVYNEQFF